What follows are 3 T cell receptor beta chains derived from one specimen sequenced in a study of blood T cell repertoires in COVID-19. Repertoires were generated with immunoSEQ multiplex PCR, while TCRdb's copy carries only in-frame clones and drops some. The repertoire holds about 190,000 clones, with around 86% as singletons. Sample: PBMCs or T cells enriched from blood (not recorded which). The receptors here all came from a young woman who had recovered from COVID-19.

DNA of the CDR3: TGTGCCAGCAGCTTGGCCCCGGGGGGCAACTATGGCTACACCTTC. Translated: CASSLAPGGNYGYTF. This chain links TRBV5-6 with TRBJ1-2, with a weak D call TRBD1 (6 bases). The CDR3 extends over 15 amino acids. Germline V gene lookup returns CDR1 SGHDT and CDR2 YYEEEE. Trimming cost V 0 bases and J 2 bases, with 11 bases left between them. Variable domain in full (rest from reference TRBV5-6 and TRBJ1-2): DAGVTQSPTHLIKTRGQQVTLRCSPKSGHDTVSWYQQALGQGPQFIFQYYEEEERQRGNFPDRFSGHQFPNYSSELNVNALLLGDSALYLCASSLAPGGNYGYTFGSGTRLTVV.

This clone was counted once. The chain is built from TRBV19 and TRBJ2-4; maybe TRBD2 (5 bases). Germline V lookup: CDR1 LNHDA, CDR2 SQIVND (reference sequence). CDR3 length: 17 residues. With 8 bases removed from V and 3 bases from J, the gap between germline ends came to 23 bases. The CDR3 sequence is CASHYGRWELDKNIQYF. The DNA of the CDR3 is TGTGCCAGTCACTACGGGCGGTGGGAGCTCGACAAAAACATTCAGTACTTC.

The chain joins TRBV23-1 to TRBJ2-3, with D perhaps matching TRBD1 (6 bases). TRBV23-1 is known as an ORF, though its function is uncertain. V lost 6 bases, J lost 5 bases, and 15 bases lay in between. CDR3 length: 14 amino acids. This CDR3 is CASSVQGHLDTQYF. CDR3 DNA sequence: TGCGCCAGCAGCGTTCAGGGGCATTTAGATACGCAGTATTTT.